The entry that follows covers one TCR beta chain sequence. This sample is drawn from a study of blood T cell repertoires in COVID-19. Study at large: Some COVID-19 samples were acute and others convalescent; all came from the United States, Italy and Spain. T cells, B-cell-depleted T cells, or PBMCs provided the cDNA or gDNA that served as material.

Clones were read by immunoSEQ multiplex PCR, and TCRdb kept only the in-frame ones, dropping some. The profile shows 55,000 to 65,000 clones, approximately 89% of them singletons. This CDR3 is built from 14 residues. V lost 0 bases to trimming and J lost 5 bases, with 10 bases between them. Germline values: CDR1 MGHRA, CDR2 YSYEKL. The V gene is TRBV4-1, the J gene TRBJ1-2; D remains ambiguous. The sample taken for sequencing was peripheral blood. The source of this sequence is a woman between 55 and 75 years old with active COVID-19. CDR3 nucleotide sequence: TGCGCCAGCAGCCAAGAATCGGTTTCTTATGGCTACACCTTC. This gives the protein CASSQESVSYGYTF.